These 16 T cell receptor beta chains were sequenced from one sample in a study of glioma-infiltrating T cells after dendritic cell vaccination. The protocol was immunoSEQ multiplex PCR, while the TCRdb copy is restricted to in-frame clones and leaves out a portion. The sample yields around 78,000 clones, around 85% seen once. Described time point: after dendritic cell vaccination, including at tumor progression/relapse. The source was blood, collected after dendritic cell vaccination. Receptors were obtained from a human donor with glioblastoma.

The chain employs TRBV7-9 and TRBJ2-3; D might be TRBD1 (5 bases). The CDR3 sequence is 18 residues long. Germline V gene sequence: CDR1 SEHNR, CDR2 FQNEAQ (reference sequence). V was cut by 5 bases and J by 0 bases, with 21 bases left in between. The CDR3: CASSRAKLTGASTDTQYF. The CDR3 nucleotides are TGTGCCAGCAGCCGTGCAAAGCTTACAGGCGCTAGCACAGATACGCAGTATTTT.

V and J are TRBV19 and TRBJ1-3; the D gene is possibly TRBD1 (6 bases). Germline loops: CDR1 LNHDA, CDR2 SQIVND (reference sequence). The CDR3 consists of 14 residues. The germline V and J ends were trimmed by 4 bases and 2 bases, with 9 bases remaining between them. CDR3 region: CASSSGTPGNTIYF. DNA for the CDR3: TGTGCCAGTAGTAGTGGGACACCTGGAAACACCATATATTTT.

V usage is TRBV11-2 and J usage is TRBJ1-2; tentative D call: TRBD1 (5 bases). The CDR3 is 14 residues long. The V end was cut by 0 bases, the J end by 8 bases, with 13 bases between. The germline CDR1 and CDR2 sequences are SGHAT and FQNNGV. The CDR3 region is CASSLERGFHGYTF. The CDR3 bases are TGTGCCAGCAGCTTAGAACGGGGGTTCCACGGCTACACCTTC. Variable domain in full (rest from reference TRBV11-2 and TRBJ1-2): EAGVAQSPRYKIIEKRQSVAFWCNPISGHATLYWYQQILGQGPKLLIQFQNNGVVDDSQLPKDRFSAERLKGVDSTLKIQPAKLEDSAVYLCASSLERGFHGYTFGSGTRLTVV.

The CDR3, as DNA: TGTGCCAGTAGTTCCCATACAGGGGGCTCAGAAGGCTACACCTTC. Translating gives CASSSHTGGSEGYTF. V is TRBV19 and J is TRBJ1-2; the match to TRBD1 covers 9 bases. Trimming removed 5 bases from V and 8 bases from J; junction bases left unmatched: 12. The CDR3 covers 15 residues. The germline V gene has CDR1 LNHDA and CDR2 SQIVND (reference sequence).

The V call is TRBV2, the J call TRBJ2-7; D is perhaps TRBD2 (5 bases). This CDR3 comprises 14 residues. Trimming removed 0 bases from V and 5 bases from J, with 11 bases in between. From germline, CDR1 is SNHLY and CDR2 FYNNEI. Here the CDR3 reads CASSEAQMRDEQYF. In DNA form, the CDR3 reads TGTGCCAGCAGTGAAGCGCAGATGCGGGACGAGCAGTACTTC.

The chain combines TRBV5-8 with TRBJ1-5; 7 positions match TRBD1. This CDR3 is 15 amino acids long. Losses at the gene ends were 4 bases for V and 3 bases for J; bases not matched to a gene: 7. Germline V gene sequence: CDR1 SGHTS, CDR2 YDEGEE. CDR3 loop: CASSPGQKVNQPQHF. DNA for the CDR3: TGTGCCAGCAGCCCGGGACAGAAAGTCAATCAGCCCCAGCATTTT.

The chain recombines TRBV18 with TRBJ2-7, with D hard to call. V shed 0 bases and J shed 0 bases, with 3 bases lying between them. The CDR3 is 13 amino acids. Germline V gives CDR1 KGHSH, CDR2 LQKENI. This chain's CDR3 is CASSPPASYEQYF. DNA of the CDR3: TGTGCCAGCTCACCACCGGCCTCCTACGAGCAGTACTTC.

This sequence joins TRBV7-2 and TRBJ1-4, with D possibly TRBD1 on 5 matching bases. The CDR3 runs to 15 residues. The V gene's germline CDR1 is SGHTA and CDR2 FQGNSA. V lost 5 bases, J lost 7 bases, and 17 bases lay in between. The CDR3 DNA reads as TGTGCCAGCAGCCCCCCAGGGTACAACGGTGAAAAACTGTTTTTT. Its protein is CASSPPGYNGEKLFF.

This chain uses TRBV2 with TRBJ2-5, with D possibly being TRBD2 (6 bases). V was trimmed by 10 bases and J by 2 bases, leaving 11 bases between them. Germline V lookup: CDR1 SNHLY, CDR2 FYNNEI. The CDR3 covers 12 residues. The DNA for the CDR3 is TGTGCCACCACGACTAGACAAGAGACCCAGTACTTC. Protein product: CATTTRQETQYF.

The chain carries TRBV10-1 and TRBJ2-7, with 7 bases matching TRBD1. Germline CDR1 is WNHNN and CDR2 is SYGVQD (reference sequence). With 4 bases clipped from V and 5 bases from J, the junction kept 11 bases outside the gene matches. The CDR3 totals 15 residues. DNA of the CDR3: TGCGCCAGCAGTGGTTTGCCCCGGGACAGTCACGAGCAGTACTTC. Translating gives CASSGLPRDSHEQYF.

The rearrangement joins TRBV7-2 to TRBJ2-3, with 8 bases fitting TRBD2. CDR1 and CDR2 from the germline V gene are SGHTA and FQGNSA. This CDR3 contains 13 residues. V lost 2 bases to trimming and J lost 5 bases; unmatched junction nucleotides: 0. DNA for the CDR3: TGTGCCAGCAGCTTACGGGGGGGAGATACGCAGTATTTT. It codes for CASSLRGGDTQYF.

CDR3 sequence: CASSQDLGGFDEKLFF. In DNA form, the CDR3 reads TGCGCCAGCAGCCAAGATCTCGGGGGGTTTGATGAAAAACTGTTTTTT. This sequence joins TRBV4-3 and TRBJ1-4, with D possibly TRBD1 on 5 matching bases. Trimming cost V 0 bases and J 6 bases, with 14 bases left between them. The CDR3 extends over 16 amino acids. The germline CDR1 and CDR2 sequences are LGHNA and YSLEER.

The chain recombines TRBV6-5 with TRBJ1-5, with D uncertain. The CDR3 sequence is 13 residues long. Between the trimmed V and J ends, which lost 6 bases and 7 bases, there was a span of 13 bases. Germline loops: CDR1 MNHEY, CDR2 SVGAGI. The CDR3 loop is CASREDTGQPQHF. Here the CDR3 DNA reads TGTGCCAGCAGGGAGGATACTGGACAGCCCCAGCATTTT.

V gene TRBV6-4 combines with J gene TRBJ2-1; 9 nucleotides line up with TRBD2. The CDR3 contains 14 residues. The ends lost 3 bases at V and 9 bases at J; junction bases unmatched: 6. CDR1 MRHNA and CDR2 SNTAGT come from the germline V gene. In nucleotides, the CDR3 is TGTGCCAGCAGTGATGAGCGGGGGGCAGGTGAGCAGTTCTTC. Translating gives CASSDERGAGEQFF.

J is TRBJ2-2 and V is TRBV7-2; D is unresolved. V was trimmed by 0 bases and J by 0 bases, leaving 8 bases between them. The CDR3 extends over 16 amino acids. Germline V gene data show CDR1 as SGHTA and CDR2 as FQGNSA. The CDR3 is CASSLAVSANTGELFF. The DNA for the CDR3 is TGTGCCAGCAGCTTAGCGGTCAGCGCGAACACCGGGGAGCTGTTTTTT.

The gene calls are TRBV7-2 and TRBJ1-1; 7 bases align to TRBD1. This CDR3 has 13 amino acids. V shed 6 bases, J shed 1 base, and the junction held 2 bases outside the gene matches. From germline, CDR1 is SGHTA and CDR2 FQGNSA. Here the CDR3 DNA reads TGTGCCAGCAGGAGGACAGGGAACACTGAAGCTTTCTTT. It encodes CASRRTGNTEAFF.